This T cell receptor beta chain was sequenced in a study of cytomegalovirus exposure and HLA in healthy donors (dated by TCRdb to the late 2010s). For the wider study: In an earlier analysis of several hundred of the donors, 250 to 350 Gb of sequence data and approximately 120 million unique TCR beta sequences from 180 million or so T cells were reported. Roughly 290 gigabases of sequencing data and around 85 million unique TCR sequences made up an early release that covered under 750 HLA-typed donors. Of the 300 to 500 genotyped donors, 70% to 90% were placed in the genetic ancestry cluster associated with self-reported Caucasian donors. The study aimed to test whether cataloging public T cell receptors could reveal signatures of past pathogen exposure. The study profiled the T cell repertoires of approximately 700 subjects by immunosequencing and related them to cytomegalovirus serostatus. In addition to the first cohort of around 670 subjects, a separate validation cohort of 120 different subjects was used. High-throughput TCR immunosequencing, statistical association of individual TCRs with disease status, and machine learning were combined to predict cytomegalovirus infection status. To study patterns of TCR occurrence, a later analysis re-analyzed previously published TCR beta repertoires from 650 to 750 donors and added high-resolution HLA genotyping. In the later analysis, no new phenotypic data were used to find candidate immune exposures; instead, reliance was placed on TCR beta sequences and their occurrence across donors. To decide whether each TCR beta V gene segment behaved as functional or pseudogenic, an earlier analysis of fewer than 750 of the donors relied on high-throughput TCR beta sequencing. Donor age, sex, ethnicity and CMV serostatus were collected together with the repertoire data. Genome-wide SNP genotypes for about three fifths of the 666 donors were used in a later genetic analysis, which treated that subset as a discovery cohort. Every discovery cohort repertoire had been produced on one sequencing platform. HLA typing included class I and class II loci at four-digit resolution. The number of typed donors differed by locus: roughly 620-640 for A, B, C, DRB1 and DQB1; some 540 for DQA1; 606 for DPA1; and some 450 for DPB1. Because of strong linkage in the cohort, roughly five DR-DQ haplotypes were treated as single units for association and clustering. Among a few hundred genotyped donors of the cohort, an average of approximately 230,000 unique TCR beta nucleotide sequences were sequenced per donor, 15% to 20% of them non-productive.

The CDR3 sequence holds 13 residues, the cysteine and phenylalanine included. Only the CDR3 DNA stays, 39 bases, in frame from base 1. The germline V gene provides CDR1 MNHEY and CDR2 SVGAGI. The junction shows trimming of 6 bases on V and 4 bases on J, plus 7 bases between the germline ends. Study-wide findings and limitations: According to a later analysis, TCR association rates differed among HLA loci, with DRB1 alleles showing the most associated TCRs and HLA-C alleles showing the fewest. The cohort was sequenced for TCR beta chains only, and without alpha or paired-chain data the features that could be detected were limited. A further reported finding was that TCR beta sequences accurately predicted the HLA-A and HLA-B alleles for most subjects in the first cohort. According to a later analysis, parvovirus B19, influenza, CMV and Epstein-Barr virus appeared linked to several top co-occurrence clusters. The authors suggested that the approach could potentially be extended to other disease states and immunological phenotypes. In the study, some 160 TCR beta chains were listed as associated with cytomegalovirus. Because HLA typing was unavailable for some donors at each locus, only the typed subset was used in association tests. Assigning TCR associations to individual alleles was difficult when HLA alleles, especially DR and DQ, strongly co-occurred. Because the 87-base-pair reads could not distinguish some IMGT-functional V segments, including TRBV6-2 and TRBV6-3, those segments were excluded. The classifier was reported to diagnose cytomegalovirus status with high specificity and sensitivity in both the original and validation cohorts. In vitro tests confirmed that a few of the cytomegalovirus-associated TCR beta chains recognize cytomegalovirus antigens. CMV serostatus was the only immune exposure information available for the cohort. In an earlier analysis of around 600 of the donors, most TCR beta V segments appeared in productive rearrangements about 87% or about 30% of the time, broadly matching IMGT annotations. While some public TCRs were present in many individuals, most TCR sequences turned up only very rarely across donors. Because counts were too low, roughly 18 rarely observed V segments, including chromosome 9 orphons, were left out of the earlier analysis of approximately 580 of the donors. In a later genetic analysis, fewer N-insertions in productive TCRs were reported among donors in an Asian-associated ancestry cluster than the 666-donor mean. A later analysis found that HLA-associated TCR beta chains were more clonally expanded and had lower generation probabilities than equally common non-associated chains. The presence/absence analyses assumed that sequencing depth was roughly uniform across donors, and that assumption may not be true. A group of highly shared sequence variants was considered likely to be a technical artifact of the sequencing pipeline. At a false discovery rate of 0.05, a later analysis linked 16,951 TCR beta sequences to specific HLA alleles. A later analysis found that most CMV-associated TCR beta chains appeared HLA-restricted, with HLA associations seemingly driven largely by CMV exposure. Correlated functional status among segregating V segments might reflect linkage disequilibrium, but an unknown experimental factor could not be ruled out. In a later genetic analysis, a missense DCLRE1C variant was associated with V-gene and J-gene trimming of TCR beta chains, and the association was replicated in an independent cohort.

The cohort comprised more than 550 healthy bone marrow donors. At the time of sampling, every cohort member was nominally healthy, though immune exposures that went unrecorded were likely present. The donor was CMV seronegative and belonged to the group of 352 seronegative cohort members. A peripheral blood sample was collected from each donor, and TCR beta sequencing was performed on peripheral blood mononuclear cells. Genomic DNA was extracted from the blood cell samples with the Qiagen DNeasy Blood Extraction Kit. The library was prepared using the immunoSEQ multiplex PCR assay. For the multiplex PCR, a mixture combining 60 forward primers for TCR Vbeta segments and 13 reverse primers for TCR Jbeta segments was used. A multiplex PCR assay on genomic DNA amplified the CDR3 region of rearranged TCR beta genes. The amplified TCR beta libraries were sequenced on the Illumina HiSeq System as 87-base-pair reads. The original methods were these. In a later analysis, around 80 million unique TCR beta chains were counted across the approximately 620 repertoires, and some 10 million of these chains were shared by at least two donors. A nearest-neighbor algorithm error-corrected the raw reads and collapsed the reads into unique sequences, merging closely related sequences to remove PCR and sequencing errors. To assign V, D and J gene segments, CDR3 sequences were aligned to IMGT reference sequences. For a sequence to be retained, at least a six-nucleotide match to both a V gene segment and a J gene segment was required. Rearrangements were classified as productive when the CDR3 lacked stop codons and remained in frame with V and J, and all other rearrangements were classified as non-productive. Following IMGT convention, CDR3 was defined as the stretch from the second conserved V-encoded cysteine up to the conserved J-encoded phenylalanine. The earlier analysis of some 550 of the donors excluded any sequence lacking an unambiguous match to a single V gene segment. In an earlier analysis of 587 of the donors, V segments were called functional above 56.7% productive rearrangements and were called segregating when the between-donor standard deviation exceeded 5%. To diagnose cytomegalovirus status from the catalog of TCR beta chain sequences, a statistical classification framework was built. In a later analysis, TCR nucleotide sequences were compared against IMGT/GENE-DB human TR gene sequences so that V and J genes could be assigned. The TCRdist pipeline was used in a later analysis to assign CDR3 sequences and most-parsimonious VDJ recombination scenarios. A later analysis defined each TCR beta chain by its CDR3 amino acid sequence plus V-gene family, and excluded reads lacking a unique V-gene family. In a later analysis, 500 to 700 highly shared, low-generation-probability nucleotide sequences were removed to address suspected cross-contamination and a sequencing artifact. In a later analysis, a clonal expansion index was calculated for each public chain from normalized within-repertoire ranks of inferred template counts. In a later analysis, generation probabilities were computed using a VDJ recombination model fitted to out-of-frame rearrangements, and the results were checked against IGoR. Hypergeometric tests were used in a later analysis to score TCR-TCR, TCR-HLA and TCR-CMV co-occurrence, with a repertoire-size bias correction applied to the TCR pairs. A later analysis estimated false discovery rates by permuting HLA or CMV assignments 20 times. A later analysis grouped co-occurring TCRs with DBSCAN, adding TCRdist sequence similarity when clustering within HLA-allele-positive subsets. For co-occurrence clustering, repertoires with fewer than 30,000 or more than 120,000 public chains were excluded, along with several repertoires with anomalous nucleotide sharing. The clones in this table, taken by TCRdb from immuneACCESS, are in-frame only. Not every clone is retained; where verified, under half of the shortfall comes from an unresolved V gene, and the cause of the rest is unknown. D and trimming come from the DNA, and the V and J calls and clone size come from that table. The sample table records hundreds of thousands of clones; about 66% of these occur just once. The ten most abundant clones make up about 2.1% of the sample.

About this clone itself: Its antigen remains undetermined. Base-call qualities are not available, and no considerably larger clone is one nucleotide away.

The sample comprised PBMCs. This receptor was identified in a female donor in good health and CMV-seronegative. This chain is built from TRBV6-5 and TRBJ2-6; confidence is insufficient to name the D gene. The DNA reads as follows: TGTGCCAGCAGCCTACAGGGGGCCAACGTCCTGACTTTC. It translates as CASSLQGANVLTF.